Listed here are 21 T cell receptor beta chains from one sample, sequenced in a study of T cell responses to AZD1222 COVID-19 vaccine. TCRdb's copy holds only in-frame clones and misses some; the assay was immunoSEQ multiplex PCR. The sample records about 200,000 clones, roughly 92% being singletons. This sample comprised peripheral blood, obtained 28 days after the second AZD1222 dose. The source is an adult who received the AZD1222 COVID-19 vaccine.

The chain is built from TRBV10-1 and TRBJ2-2; TRBD1 matches 9 bases. Germline V CDR1 and CDR2: WNHNN, SYGVQD (reference sequence). CDR3 length equals 15 residues. Trimming at V came to 4 bases and at J to 4 bases, leaving 4 bases not matched to a gene. The CDR3 DNA is TGCGCCAGCAGTGTCGGACAGGGGAGCACCGGGGAGCTGTTTTTT. The encoded protein is CASSVGQGSTGELFF.

This chain joins TRBV4-2 and TRBJ1-2; no definite D call. This CDR3 has 16 residues. The germline V gene has CDR1 LGHNA and CDR2 YNFKEQ. V was pared by 0 bases and J by 0 bases, with 11 bases between. The CDR3 DNA reads TGTGCCAGCAGCCAAGAGGCCGCCACCGCTAACTATGGCTACACCTTC. This translates into CASSQEAATANYGYTF.

The CDR3 sequence is CASSPWNSGGADTQYF. In DNA, the CDR3 is TGTGCCAGCAGCCCCTGGAATAGCGGGGGGGCAGATACGCAGTATTTT. The chain couples TRBV7-9 to TRBJ2-3, with 11 bases matching TRBD2. The germline gives CDR1 SEHNR, CDR2 FQNEAQ (reference sequence). Unmatched junction bases numbered 8, after V lost 5 bases and J lost 4 bases. The CDR3 spans 16 residues.

The chain couples TRBV5-1 to TRBJ2-7, with a possible D match to TRBD2 (6 bases). V lost 4 bases and J lost 1, with 12 bases in between. Looked up from germline, CDR1 is SGHRS and CDR2 is YFSETQ. The CDR3 spans 14 residues. In DNA form, the CDR3 reads TGCGCCAGCAGCCCGCGCGGGGAATCCTACGAGCAGTACTTC. Protein: CASSPRGESYEQYF.

The gene calls are TRBV7-9 and TRBJ1-6; perhaps TRBD1 as D (6 bases). From germline, CDR1 is SEHNR and CDR2 FQNEAQ (reference sequence). Between the trimmed V and J ends, which lost 5 bases and 8 bases, there was a span of 7 bases. The CDR3 sequence is 12 residues long. The CDR3 DNA sequence: TGTGCCAGCAGCCGGGGGCATTCACCCCTCCACTTT. Its protein product is CASSRGHSPLHF.

In this sample, this clone turned up once. The chain employs TRBV7-9 and TRBJ1-1; 9 bases map to TRBD1. The length of the CDR3 is 14 residues. V lost 7 bases and J lost 5; bases outside the gene matches: 8. From germline, CDR1 is SEHNR and CDR2 FQNEAQ (reference sequence). CDR3 coding DNA: TGTGCCAGCATATCCACAGGGGGCGAAACTGAAGCTTTCTTT. This translates into CASISTGGETEAFF.

This chain joins TRBV7-2 and TRBJ1-1; D unclear. The CDR3 has 12 residues. In germline, CDR1 is SGHTA, CDR2 FQGNSA. Trimming left V 6 bases short and J 5 bases short, with 10 bases between. DNA of the CDR3: TGTGCCAGCAGTCCGGATTGGACTGAAGCTTTCTTT. This sequence encodes CASSPDWTEAFF.

This clone has a single count. The chain employs TRBV6-5 and TRBJ1-1, with D perhaps TRBD1 (6 bases). This CDR3 is 14 amino acids long. V lost 5 bases and J lost 0, with 10 bases in between. Germline V gene lookup returns CDR1 MNHEY and CDR2 SVGAGI. CDR3 DNA: TGTGCCAGCAGTAATACAGGGCTGAACACTGAAGCTTTCTTT. This gives the protein CASSNTGLNTEAFF.

The chain uses TRBV7-9 and TRBJ1-3, with D maybe TRBD1 (6 bases). Germline V gene sequence: CDR1 SEHNR, CDR2 FQNEAQ (reference sequence). The CDR3 is 14 residues long. V was shortened by 5 bases and J by 4 bases, with 12 bases between the two germline ends. The CDR3 is CASSLRGQGNTIYF. The CDR3 DNA is TGTGCCAGCAGCCTCAGGGGTCAAGGAAACACCATATATTTT.

V usage is TRBV4-2 and J usage is TRBJ1-5, with a weak D call TRBD1 (5 bases). Looked up from germline, CDR1 is LGHNA and CDR2 is YNFKEQ. The CDR3 covers 14 residues. With 0 bases removed from V and 4 bases from J, the gap between germline ends came to 7 bases. Here the CDR3 DNA reads TGTGCCAGCAGCCAAGATGGGGGAAATCAGCCCCAGCATTTT. Its protein is CASSQDGGNQPQHF.

The gene calls are TRBV2 and TRBJ1-1, with D perhaps TRBD1 (5 bases). V was shortened by 8 bases and J by 4 bases, with 26 bases between the two germline ends. From germline, CDR1 is SNHLY and CDR2 FYNNEI. This CDR3 spans 17 amino acids. The CDR3: CASGGQGVGLLPTEAFF. The CDR3 DNA reads as TGTGCCAGCGGTGGCCAGGGTGTGGGTCTACTACCCACTGAAGCTTTCTTT.

The chain recombines TRBV27 with TRBJ1-1; D ambiguous. Between the trimmed V and J ends, which lost 4 bases and 0 bases, there was a span of 9 bases. Germline assignment: CDR1 MNHEY and CDR2 SMNVEV (reference sequence). This CDR3 has 14 residues. CDR3 amino acids: CASSSIAMNTEAFF. The CDR3 DNA sequence: TGTGCCAGCAGTTCCATAGCGATGAACACTGAAGCTTTCTTT.

This sequence joins TRBV5-1 and TRBJ1-4, with 9 bases that match TRBD1. The length of the CDR3 is 16 residues. Germline CDR1 reads SGHRS; CDR2 reads YFSETQ. V was pared by 4 bases and J by 4 bases, with 8 bases of the junction left unmatched. CDR3 DNA sequence: TGCGCCAGCAGCCCCGGGACAGGGCTCGATAATGAAAAACTGTTTTTT. Protein: CASSPGTGLDNEKLFF.

The gene calls are TRBV6-6 and TRBJ1-1, with 9 bases aligning to TRBD1. V lost 7 bases and J lost 2; bases outside the gene matches: 5. The germline gives CDR1 MNHNY, CDR2 SVGAGI (reference sequence). The CDR3 is 14 amino acids. In DNA form, the CDR3 reads TGTGCCAGCACCCCGGGACAGGGCAACACTGAAGCTTTCTTT. The encoded protein is CASTPGQGNTEAFF.

CDR3 sequence reads: CASSQASGGALVQFF. The CDR3, as DNA: TGTGCCAGCAGCCAAGCTAGCGGGGGGGCCTTGGTGCAGTTCTTC. The J gene is TRBJ2-1, the V gene TRBV3-1 (or the pseudogene TRBV3-2), with TRBD2 matching over 12 bases. After removal of 1 base from V and 12 bases from J, the junction contained 7 bases not matched to a gene. CDR1 and CDR2 from the germline V gene are LGHDT and YNNKEL (reference sequence). This CDR3 is built from 15 residues.

V usage is TRBV6-1 and J usage is TRBJ1-6; a weak D match, TRBD1 (6 bases). Germline CDR1 and CDR2: MNHNS and SASEGT. This CDR3 is built from 15 residues. V was cut by 2 bases and J by 10 bases, with 15 bases left in between. CDR3 region: CASSERGSGPSPLHF. The CDR3 nucleotides are TGTGCCAGCAGTGAAAGGGGGTCCGGGCCCTCACCCCTCCACTTT.

This chain links TRBV3-1 (or the pseudogene TRBV3-2) with TRBJ2-1, with a possible D match to TRBD1 (5 bases). The germline V gene has CDR1 LGHDT and CDR2 YNNKEL (reference sequence). V lost 0 bases and J lost 1, with 10 bases in between. The CDR3 covers 16 residues. The CDR3 loop reads CASSQDRGVSYNEQFF. Written as DNA, the CDR3 is TGTGCCAGCAGCCAAGATAGGGGTGTTTCCTACAATGAGCAGTTCTTC.

The gene calls are TRBV3-1 (or the pseudogene TRBV3-2) and TRBJ1-2; D uncertain. V was shortened by 1 base and J by 8 bases, with 8 bases between the two germline ends. Germline CDR1 and CDR2: LGHDT and YNNKEL (reference sequence). This CDR3 comprises 12 residues. As DNA, the CDR3 is TGTGCCAGCAGCCAAGGAATAGCAGGCTACACCTTC. Translated: CASSQGIAGYTF.

V gene TRBV6-1 combines with J gene TRBJ2-7; D tentatively reads TRBD1 or TRBD2 (5 bases each). The CDR3 is 15 amino acids. Germline CDR1 and CDR2: MNHNS and SASEGT. V shed 2 bases and J shed 8 bases, with 19 bases lying between them. This CDR3 is CASSELGELSTQQYF. The CDR3, as DNA: TGTGCCAGCAGTGAATTGGGGGAACTTAGCACCCAGCAGTACTTC.

The V call is TRBV13, the J call TRBJ2-3; 7 bases are shared with TRBD2. The V segment lost 0 bases and the J segment 2 bases; nucleotides outside the gene matches: 2. From germline, CDR1 is PRHDT and CDR2 FYEKMQ (reference sequence). The length of the CDR3 is 15 residues. The CDR3 DNA follows: TGTGCCAGCAGCTTAGGCGGGGGGTACACAGATACGCAGTATTTT. Its protein product is CASSLGGGYTDTQYF.

V usage is TRBV29-1 and J usage is TRBJ2-3; 7 nucleotides agree with TRBD1. CDR1 SQVTM and CDR2 ANQGSEA come from the germline V gene. With V trimmed by 8 bases and J by 0 bases, 5 bases remained unmatched. The CDR3 is made up of 13 amino acids. The CDR3 nucleotides are TGCAGCCACTCGGGACAGAGCACAGATACGCAGTATTTT. As protein: CSHSGQSTDTQYF.